The 15 T cell receptor beta chains given below trace back to one sample, sequenced in a study of shared clonotypes between healthy human individuals. Assay: immunoSEQ multiplex PCR; the TCRdb copy retains only in-frame clones and omits some. The table lists millions of clones, 85% to 95% of them singletons. What was sequenced was naive CD4+ T cells sorted from blood. Subset specified: CD45RA+ positively selected. The receptors originated from a man between 18 and 29 years old in good health.

The chain couples TRBV10-3 to TRBJ1-2; D ambiguous. Germline CDR1 ENHRY, CDR2 SYGVKD. CDR3 size: 12 residues. Trimming stripped 2 bases from V and 8 bases from J, with 9 bases between. The CDR3 spells CAISEVTYGYTF. Here the CDR3 DNA reads TGTGCCATCAGTGAGGTGACGTACGGCTACACCTTC.

The chain recombines TRBV11-2 with TRBJ2-5, with D perhaps TRBD2 (5 bases). The CDR3 is 17 residues long. Germline CDR1 reads SGHAT; CDR2 reads FQNNGV. V was trimmed by 2 bases and J by 2 bases, leaving 18 bases between them. The CDR3 region is CASSLSDAASGQETQYF. CDR3 DNA: TGTGCCAGCAGCTTAAGTGACGCCGCGTCGGGACAAGAGACCCAGTACTTC.

The chain has TRBV10-3 and TRBJ2-3; D could derive from TRBD1 or TRBD2 (6 bases each). V was trimmed by 4 bases and J by 8 bases, leaving 16 bases between them. The germline V gene has CDR1 ENHRY and CDR2 SYGVKD. This CDR3 region has 14 residues. CDR3 in DNA: TGTGCCATCAGTGGGGGGCCCGGGGACTTTACGCAGTATTTT. Its translation: CAISGGPGDFTQYF.

V usage is TRBV5-1 and J usage is TRBJ2-7; a weak D match, TRBD2 (6 bases). V was pared by 0 bases and J by 0 bases, with 13 bases between. CDR3 length equals 16 residues. The germline CDR1 and CDR2 sequences are SGHRS and YFSETQ. CDR3 nucleotides: TGCGCCAGCAGCTTGGTTTGGGGGGATAGCTCCTACGAGCAGTACTTC. Translation gives CASSLVWGDSSYEQYF.

This clone occurred once. The sample carries other DNA sequences with the same CDR3. The V and J genes are TRBV9 and TRBJ2-7; D perhaps matches TRBD1 (5 bases). V lost 2 bases to trimming and J lost 3 bases, with 12 bases between them. The CDR3 totals 14 residues. Per the germline V gene, CDR1 is SGDLS and CDR2 is YYNGEE. CDR3 amino acids: CASSVGQGVYEQYF. The CDR3 bases are TGTGCCAGCAGCGTTGGACAAGGTGTCTACGAGCAGTACTTC.

The J gene is TRBJ1-1, the V gene TRBV5-1; D is ambiguous. V was trimmed by 0 bases and J by 1 base, leaving 7 bases between them. CDR3 length: 14 amino acids. CDR1 and CDR2 from the germline V gene are SGHRS and YFSETQ. The CDR3 here is CASSLALSNTEAFF. The CDR3 coding sequence is TGCGCCAGCAGCTTGGCCCTCTCGAACACTGAAGCTTTCTTT.

The chain is built from TRBV6-6 and TRBJ1-3; the D is unclear. The CDR3 is made up of 14 amino acids. With 5 bases removed from V and 1 base from J, the gap between germline ends came to 9 bases. Looked up from germline, CDR1 is MNHNY and CDR2 is SVGAGI (reference sequence). CDR3 protein: CASSPLGSGNTIYF. In nucleotides, the CDR3 is TGTGCCAGCAGTCCCCTGGGGTCTGGAAACACCATATATTTT.

The genes are TRBV7-9 and TRBJ2-1; D is unresolved. Germline-derived CDR1 and CDR2 are SEHNR and FQNEAQ (reference sequence). V lost 8 bases and J lost 0, with 14 bases in between. The CDR3 totals 15 residues. The CDR3 is CASHTERSSYNEQFF. The CDR3 DNA reads TGTGCCAGCCATACTGAAAGAAGCTCCTACAATGAGCAGTTCTTC. Filled out from reference TRBV7-9 and TRBJ2-1, the complete variable domain reads DTGVSQNPRHKITKRGQNVTFRCDPISEHNRLYWYRQTLGQGPEFLTYFQNEAQLEKSRLLSDRFSAERPKGSFSTLEIQRTEQGDSAMYLCASHTERSSYNEQFFGPGTRLTVL.

V is TRBV30 and J is TRBJ2-2; D is possibly TRBD1 (5 bases). The ends were cut back, 3 bases at V and 0 bases at J, with 8 bases in the middle. The length of the CDR3 is 14 residues. Germline CDR1 GTSNPN, CDR2 SVGIG (reference sequence). The CDR3 sequence is CAWRTESNTGELFF. CDR3 DNA: TGTGCCTGGAGGACAGAATCGAACACCGGGGAGCTGTTTTTT.

This clone occurred once. The V gene is TRBV6-4, the J gene TRBJ1-5; possibly TRBD1 for D (5 bases). V was cut by 3 bases and J by 7 bases, with 10 bases left in between. The CDR3 contains 13 residues. Germline lookup yields CDR1 MRHNA and CDR2 SNTAGT. CDR3 sequence (DNA): TGTGCCAGCAGTGAAACGGGGGGACAGCCCCAGCATTTT. Amino acids: CASSETGGQPQHF.

The chain uses TRBV10-3 and TRBJ1-2; 8 bases match TRBD1. V shed 5 bases, J shed 4 bases, and the junction held 9 bases outside the gene matches. CDR3 length equals 15 residues. CDR1 is ENHRY and CDR2 is SYGVKD in the germline V gene. Written as DNA, the CDR3 is TGTGCCATCAGTCGTCAGGGGGCTGTCGGCTATGGCTACACCTTC. It translates to CAISRQGAVGYGYTF.

The V and J genes are TRBV11-2 and TRBJ1-6; 10 nucleotides match TRBD1. Trimming cost V 5 bases and J 8 bases; bases outside gene matches: 15. This CDR3 is built from 18 residues. Germline V gene data show CDR1 as SGHAT and CDR2 as FQNNGV. The CDR3 reads CASSTSSGTGEWDSPLHF. The CDR3 DNA sequence: TGTGCCAGCAGCACCTCCTCCGGGACAGGGGAATGGGATTCACCCCTCCACTTT.

This chain joins TRBV12-5 and TRBJ2-7; D possibly corresponds to TRBD1 (6 bases). CDR3 length: 13 residues. V gave up 6 bases and J gave up 0 bases, with 9 bases separating them. Germline values: CDR1 LGHNT, CDR2 FRNRAP. CDR3 nucleotide sequence: TGTGCTAGTGGAAGGGACAACTCCTACGAGCAGTACTTC. Protein product: CASGRDNSYEQYF.

V and J are TRBV5-5 and TRBJ1-6; the D is unclear. Trimming stripped 2 bases from V and 3 bases from J, with 9 bases between. The CDR3 is made up of 15 amino acids. Per the germline V gene, CDR1 is SGHKS and CDR2 is YYEKEE (reference sequence). In DNA form, the CDR3 reads TGTGCCAGCAGCTTCGTCGGAGGCTATAATTCACCCCTCCACTTT. Protein sequence: CASSFVGGYNSPLHF.

V is TRBV5-6 and J is TRBJ2-7, with 12 bases identical to TRBD2. The CDR3 is 18 residues long. The ends lost 10 bases at V and 4 bases at J; junction bases unmatched: 21. Germline CDR1 reads SGHDT; CDR2 reads YYEEEE. The CDR3 sequence is CASGARTSGTSRAYEQYF. CDR3 bases: TGTGCCTCTGGGGCCCGGACTAGCGGGACCTCAAGGGCTTACGAGCAGTACTTC.